This T cell receptor (beta chain) was observed in a study of technical replicates of blood from several donors. Trimming stripped 4 bases from V and 7 bases from J, with 15 bases between. CDR3 length equals 14 residues. Per germline, CDR1 SGHKS and CDR2 YYEKEE (reference sequence). Libraries were prepared by immunoSEQ multiplex PCR; TCRdb keeps only in-frame clonotypes and omits some of them. This table holds about 15,000 clones, approximately 84% found once. The sequenced sample consisted of PBMCs. The chain couples TRBV5-5 to TRBJ2-1; D gene uncertain. This sequence originates from a human donor in good health. The chain's CDR3 is CASSISTFLNEQFF. CDR3 DNA: TGTGCCAGCAGCATATCTACCTTTTTGAATGAGCAGTTCTTC.